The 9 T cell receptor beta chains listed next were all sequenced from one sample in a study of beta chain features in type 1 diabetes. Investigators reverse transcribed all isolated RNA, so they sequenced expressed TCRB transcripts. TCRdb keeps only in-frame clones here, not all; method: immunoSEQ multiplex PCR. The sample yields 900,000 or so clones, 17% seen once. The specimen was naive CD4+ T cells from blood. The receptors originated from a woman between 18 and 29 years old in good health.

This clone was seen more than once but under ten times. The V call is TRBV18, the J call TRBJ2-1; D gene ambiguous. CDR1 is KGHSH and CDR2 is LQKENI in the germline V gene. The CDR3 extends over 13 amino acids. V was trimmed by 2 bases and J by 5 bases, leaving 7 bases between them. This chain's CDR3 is CASSPSHNNEQFF. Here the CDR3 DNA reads TGTGCCAGCTCACCATCTCACAACAATGAGCAGTTCTTC.

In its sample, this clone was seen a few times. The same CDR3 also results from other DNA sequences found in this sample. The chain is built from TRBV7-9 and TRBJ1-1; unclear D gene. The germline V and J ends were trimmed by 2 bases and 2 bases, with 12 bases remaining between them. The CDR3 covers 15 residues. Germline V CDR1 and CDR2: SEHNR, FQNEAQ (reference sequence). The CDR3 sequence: CASSLLTAVNTEAFF. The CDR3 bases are TGTGCCAGCAGCTTACTCACAGCCGTCAACACTGAAGCTTTCTTT.

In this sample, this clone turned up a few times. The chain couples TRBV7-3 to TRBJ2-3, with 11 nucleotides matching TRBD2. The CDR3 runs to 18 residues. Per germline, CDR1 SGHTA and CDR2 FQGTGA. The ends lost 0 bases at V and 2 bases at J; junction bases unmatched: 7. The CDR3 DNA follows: TGTGCCAGCAGCTTAACCGGCGGTAGCGGGAGGGCCACAGATACGCAGTATTTT. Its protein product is CASSLTGGSGRATDTQYF. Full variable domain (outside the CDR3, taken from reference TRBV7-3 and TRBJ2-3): GAGVSQTPSNKVTEKGKYVELRCDPISGHTALYWYRQSLGQGPEFLIYFQGTGAADDSGLPNDRFFAVRPEGSVSTLKIQRTERGDSAVYLCASSLTGGSGRATDTQYFGPGTRLTVL.

CDR3 residues: CASSLNPTANYGYTF. The CDR3 nucleotides read TGTGCCAGCAGCTTGAATCCGACAGCTAACTATGGCTACACCTTC. The rearrangement links TRBV5-8 to TRBJ1-2, with D possibly matching TRBD1 (5 bases). This CDR3 is built from 15 residues. Germline loops: CDR1 SGHTS, CDR2 YDEGEE. The V end was cut by 1 base, the J end by 0 bases, with 10 bases between.

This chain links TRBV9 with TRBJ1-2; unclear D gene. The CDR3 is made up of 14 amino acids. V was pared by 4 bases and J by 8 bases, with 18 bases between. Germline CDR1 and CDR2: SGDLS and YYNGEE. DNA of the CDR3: TGTGCCAGCAGCCGCGCCGCTTACCTATCGGGCTACACCTTC. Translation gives CASSRAAYLSGYTF.

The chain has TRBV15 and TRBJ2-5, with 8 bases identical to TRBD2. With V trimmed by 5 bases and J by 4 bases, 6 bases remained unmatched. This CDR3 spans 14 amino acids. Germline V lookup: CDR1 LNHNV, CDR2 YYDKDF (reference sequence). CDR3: CATSVAGNSETQYF. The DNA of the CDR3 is TGTGCCACCAGCGTAGCGGGGAACTCAGAGACCCAGTACTTC.

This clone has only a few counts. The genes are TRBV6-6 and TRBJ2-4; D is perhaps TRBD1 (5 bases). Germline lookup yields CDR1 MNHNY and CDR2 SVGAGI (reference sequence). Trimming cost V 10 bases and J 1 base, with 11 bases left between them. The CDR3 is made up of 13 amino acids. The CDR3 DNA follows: TGTGCCACGGCGCCAGGGGCCAAAAACATTCAGTACTTC. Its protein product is CATAPGAKNIQYF.

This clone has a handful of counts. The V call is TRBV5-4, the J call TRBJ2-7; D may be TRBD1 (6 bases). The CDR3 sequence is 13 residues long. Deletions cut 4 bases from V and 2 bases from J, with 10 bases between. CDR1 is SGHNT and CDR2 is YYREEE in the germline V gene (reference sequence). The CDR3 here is CASSTGTTYEQYF. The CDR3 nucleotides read TGTGCCAGCAGCACCGGGACAACCTACGAGCAGTACTTC.

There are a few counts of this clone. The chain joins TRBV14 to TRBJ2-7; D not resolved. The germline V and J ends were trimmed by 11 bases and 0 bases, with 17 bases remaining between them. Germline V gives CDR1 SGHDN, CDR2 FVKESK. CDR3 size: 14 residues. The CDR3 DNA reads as TGTGCCGGGAACTCAGAAACCCGCTCCTACGAGCAGTACTTC. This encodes CAGNSETRSYEQYF.